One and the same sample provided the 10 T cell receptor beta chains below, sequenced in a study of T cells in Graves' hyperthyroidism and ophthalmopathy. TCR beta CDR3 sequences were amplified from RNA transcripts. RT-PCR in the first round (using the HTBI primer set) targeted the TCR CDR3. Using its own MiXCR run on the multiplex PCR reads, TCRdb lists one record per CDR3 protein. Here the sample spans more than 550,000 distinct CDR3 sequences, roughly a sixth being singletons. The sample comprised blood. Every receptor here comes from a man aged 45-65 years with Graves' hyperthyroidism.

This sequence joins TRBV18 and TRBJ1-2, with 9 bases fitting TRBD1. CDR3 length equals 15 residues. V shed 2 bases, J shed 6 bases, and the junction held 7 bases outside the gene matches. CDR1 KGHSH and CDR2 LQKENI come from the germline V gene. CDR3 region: CASSPYRTGADGYTF. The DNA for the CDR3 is TGTGCCAGCTCACCATATAGGACAGGGGCGGATGGCTACACCTTC.

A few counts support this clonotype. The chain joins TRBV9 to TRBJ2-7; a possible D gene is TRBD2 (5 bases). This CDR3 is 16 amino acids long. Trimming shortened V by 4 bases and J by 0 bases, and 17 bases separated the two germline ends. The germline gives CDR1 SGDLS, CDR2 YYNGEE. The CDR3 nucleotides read TGTGCCAGCAGCTCTTCTAGCAGGAGAGACTCCTACGAGCAGTACTTC. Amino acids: CASSSSSRRDSYEQYF.

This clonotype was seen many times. The CDR3 region is CSARETQAFSYEQYF. In DNA, the CDR3 is TGCAGTGCTAGAGAGACACAGGCCTTCTCCTACGAGCAGTACTTC. This chain connects TRBV20-1 to TRBJ2-7, with a weak D call TRBD1 (5 bases). Germline CDR1 is DFQATT and CDR2 is SNEGSKA (reference sequence). The CDR3 sequence is 15 residues long. V gave up 0 bases and J gave up 0 bases, with 12 bases separating them.

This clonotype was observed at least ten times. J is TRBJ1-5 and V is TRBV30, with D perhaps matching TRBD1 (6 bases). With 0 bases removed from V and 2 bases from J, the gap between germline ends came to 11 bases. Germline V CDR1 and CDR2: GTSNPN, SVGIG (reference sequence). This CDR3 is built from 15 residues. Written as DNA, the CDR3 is TGTGCCTGGAGTGTATACAGGGAGCGCAATCAGCCCCAGCATTTT. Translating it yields CAWSVYRERNQPQHF.

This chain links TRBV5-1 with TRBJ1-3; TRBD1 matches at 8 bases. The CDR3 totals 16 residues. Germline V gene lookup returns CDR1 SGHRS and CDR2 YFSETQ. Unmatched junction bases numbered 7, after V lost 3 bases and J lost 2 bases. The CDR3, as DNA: TGCGCCAGCAGCTCGGAGACAGGGGTTACTGGAAACACCATATATTTT. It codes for CASSSETGVTGNTIYF.

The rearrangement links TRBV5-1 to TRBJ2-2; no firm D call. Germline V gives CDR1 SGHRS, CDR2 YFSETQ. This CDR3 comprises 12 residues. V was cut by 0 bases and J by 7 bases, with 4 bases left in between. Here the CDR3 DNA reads TGCGCCAGCAGCTTGGAGGGCGGGGAGCTGTTTTTT. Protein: CASSLEGGELFF. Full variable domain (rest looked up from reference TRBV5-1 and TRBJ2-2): KAGVTQTPRYLIKTRGQQVTLSCSPISGHRSVSWYQQTPGQGLQFLFEYFSETQRNKGNFPGRFSGRQFSNSRSEMNVSTLELGDSALYLCASSLEGGELFFGEGSRLTVL.

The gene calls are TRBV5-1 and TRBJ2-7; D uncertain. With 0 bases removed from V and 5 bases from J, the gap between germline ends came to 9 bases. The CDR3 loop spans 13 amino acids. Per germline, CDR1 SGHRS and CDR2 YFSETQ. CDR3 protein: CASSLGQLNEQYF. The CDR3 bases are TGCGCCAGCAGCTTGGGGCAGCTGAACGAGCAGTACTTC.

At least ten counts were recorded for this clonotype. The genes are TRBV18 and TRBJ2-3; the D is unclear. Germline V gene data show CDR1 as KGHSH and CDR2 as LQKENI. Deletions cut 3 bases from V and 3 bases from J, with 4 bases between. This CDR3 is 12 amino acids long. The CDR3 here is CASSPTTDTQYF. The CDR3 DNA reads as TGTGCCAGCTCACCTACAACAGATACGCAGTATTTT. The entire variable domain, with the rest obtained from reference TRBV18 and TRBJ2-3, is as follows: NAGVMQNPRHLVRRRGQEARLRCSPMKGHSHVYWYRQLPEEGLKFMVYLQKENIIDESGMPKERFSAEFPKEGPSILRIQQVVRGDSAAYFCASSPTTDTQYFGPGTRLTVL.

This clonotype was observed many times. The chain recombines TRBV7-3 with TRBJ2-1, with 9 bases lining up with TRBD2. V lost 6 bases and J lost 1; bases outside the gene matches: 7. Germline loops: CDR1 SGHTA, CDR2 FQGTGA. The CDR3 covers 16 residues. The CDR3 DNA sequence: TGTGCCAGCAGGCGGACTAGCGAACATTCCTACAATGAGCAGTTCTTC. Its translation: CASRRTSEHSYNEQFF.

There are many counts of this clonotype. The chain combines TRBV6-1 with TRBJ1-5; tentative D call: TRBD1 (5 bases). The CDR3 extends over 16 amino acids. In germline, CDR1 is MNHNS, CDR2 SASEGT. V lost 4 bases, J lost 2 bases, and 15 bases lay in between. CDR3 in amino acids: CASSVRGAVRNQPQHF. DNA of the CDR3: TGTGCCAGCAGTGTGCGAGGGGCGGTGCGCAATCAGCCCCAGCATTTT.